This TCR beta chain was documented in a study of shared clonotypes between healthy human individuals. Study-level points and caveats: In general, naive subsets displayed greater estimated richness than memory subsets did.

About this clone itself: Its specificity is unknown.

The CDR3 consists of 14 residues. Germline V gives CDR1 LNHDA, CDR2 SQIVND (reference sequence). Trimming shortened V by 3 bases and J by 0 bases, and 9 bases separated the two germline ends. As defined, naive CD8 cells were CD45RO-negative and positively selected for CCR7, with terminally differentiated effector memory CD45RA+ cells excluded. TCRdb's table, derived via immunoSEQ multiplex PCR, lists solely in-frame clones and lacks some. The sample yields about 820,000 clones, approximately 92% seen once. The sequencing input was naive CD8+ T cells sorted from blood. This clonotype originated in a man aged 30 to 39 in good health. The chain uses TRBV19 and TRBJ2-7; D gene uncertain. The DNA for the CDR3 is TGTGCCAGTAGTATGGTTGCGGCCTCCTACGAGCAGTACTTC. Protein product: CASSMVAASYEQYF.